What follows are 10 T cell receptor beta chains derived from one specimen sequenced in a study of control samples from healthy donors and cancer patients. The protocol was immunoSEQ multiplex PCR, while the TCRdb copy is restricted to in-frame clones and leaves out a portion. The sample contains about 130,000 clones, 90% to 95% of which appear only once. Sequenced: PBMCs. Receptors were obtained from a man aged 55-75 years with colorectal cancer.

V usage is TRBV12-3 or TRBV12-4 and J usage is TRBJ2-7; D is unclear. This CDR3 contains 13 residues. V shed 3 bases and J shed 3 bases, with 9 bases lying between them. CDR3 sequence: CASSFSSNYEQYF. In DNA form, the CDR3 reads TGTGCCAGCAGTTTCAGCTCCAACTACGAGCAGTACTTC.

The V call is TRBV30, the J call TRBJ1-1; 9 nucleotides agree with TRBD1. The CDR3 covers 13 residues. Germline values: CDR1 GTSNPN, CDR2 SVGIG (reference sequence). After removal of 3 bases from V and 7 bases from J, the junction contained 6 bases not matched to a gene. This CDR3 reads CAWRGQGDGEAFF. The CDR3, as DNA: TGTGCCTGGAGGGGACAGGGTGACGGTGAAGCTTTCTTT.

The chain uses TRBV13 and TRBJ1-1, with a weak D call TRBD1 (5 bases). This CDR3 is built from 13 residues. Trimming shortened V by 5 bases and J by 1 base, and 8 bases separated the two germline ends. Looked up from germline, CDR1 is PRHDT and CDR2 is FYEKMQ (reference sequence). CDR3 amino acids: CASSATANTEAFF. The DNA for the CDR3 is TGTGCCAGCAGCGCGACAGCGAACACTGAAGCTTTCTTT.

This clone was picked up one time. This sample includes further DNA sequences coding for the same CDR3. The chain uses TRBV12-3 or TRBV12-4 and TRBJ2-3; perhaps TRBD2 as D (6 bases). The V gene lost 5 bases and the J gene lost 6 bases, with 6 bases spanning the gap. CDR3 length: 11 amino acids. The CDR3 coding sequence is TGTGCCAGCAGTGGGGGGGATACGCAGTATTTT. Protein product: CASSGGDTQYF.

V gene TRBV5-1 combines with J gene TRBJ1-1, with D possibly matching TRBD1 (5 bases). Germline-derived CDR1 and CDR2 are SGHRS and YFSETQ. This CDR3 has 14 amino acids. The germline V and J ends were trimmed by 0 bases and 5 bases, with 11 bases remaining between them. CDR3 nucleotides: TGCGCCAGCAGCTTGGGGACATCGGGTACTGAAGCTTTCTTT. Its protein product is CASSLGTSGTEAFF.

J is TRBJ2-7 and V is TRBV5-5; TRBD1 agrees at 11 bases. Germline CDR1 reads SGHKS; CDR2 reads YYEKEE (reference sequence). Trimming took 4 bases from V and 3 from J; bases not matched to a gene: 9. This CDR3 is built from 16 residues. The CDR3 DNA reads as TGTGCCAGCAGCCCAGCACCGGGACAGGGGGGCTACGAGCAGTACTTC. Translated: CASSPAPGQGGYEQYF.

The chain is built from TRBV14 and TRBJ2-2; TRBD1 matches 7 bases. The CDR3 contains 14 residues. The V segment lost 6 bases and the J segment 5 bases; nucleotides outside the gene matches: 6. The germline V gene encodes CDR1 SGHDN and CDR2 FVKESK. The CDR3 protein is CASRTGLDTGELFF. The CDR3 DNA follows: TGTGCCAGCAGGACAGGGTTGGATACCGGGGAGCTGTTTTTT.

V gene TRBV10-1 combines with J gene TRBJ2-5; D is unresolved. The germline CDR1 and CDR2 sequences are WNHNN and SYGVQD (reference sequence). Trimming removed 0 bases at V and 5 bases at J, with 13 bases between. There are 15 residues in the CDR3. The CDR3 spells CASSESTQGFETQYF. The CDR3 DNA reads TGCGCCAGCAGTGAGTCCACTCAAGGTTTCGAGACCCAGTACTTC.

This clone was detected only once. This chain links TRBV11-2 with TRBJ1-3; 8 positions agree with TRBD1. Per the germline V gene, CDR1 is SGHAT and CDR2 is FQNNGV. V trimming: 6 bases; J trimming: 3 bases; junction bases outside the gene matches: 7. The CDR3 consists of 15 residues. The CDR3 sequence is CASSPDRALGNTIYF. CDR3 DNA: TGTGCCAGCAGTCCGGACAGGGCCCTTGGAAACACCATATATTTT.

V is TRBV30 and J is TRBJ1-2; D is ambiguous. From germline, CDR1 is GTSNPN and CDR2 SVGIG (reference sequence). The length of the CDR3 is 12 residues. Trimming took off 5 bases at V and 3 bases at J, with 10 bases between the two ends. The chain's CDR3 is CAWFRGDYGYTF. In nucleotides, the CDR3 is TGTGCCTGGTTCCGAGGCGACTATGGCTACACCTTC. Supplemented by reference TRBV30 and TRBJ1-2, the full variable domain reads SQTIHQWPATLVQPVGSPLSLECTVEGTSNPNLYWYRQAAGRGLQLLFYSVGIGQISSEVPQNLSASRPQDRQFILSSKKLLLSDSGFYLCAWFRGDYGYTFGSGTRLTVV.